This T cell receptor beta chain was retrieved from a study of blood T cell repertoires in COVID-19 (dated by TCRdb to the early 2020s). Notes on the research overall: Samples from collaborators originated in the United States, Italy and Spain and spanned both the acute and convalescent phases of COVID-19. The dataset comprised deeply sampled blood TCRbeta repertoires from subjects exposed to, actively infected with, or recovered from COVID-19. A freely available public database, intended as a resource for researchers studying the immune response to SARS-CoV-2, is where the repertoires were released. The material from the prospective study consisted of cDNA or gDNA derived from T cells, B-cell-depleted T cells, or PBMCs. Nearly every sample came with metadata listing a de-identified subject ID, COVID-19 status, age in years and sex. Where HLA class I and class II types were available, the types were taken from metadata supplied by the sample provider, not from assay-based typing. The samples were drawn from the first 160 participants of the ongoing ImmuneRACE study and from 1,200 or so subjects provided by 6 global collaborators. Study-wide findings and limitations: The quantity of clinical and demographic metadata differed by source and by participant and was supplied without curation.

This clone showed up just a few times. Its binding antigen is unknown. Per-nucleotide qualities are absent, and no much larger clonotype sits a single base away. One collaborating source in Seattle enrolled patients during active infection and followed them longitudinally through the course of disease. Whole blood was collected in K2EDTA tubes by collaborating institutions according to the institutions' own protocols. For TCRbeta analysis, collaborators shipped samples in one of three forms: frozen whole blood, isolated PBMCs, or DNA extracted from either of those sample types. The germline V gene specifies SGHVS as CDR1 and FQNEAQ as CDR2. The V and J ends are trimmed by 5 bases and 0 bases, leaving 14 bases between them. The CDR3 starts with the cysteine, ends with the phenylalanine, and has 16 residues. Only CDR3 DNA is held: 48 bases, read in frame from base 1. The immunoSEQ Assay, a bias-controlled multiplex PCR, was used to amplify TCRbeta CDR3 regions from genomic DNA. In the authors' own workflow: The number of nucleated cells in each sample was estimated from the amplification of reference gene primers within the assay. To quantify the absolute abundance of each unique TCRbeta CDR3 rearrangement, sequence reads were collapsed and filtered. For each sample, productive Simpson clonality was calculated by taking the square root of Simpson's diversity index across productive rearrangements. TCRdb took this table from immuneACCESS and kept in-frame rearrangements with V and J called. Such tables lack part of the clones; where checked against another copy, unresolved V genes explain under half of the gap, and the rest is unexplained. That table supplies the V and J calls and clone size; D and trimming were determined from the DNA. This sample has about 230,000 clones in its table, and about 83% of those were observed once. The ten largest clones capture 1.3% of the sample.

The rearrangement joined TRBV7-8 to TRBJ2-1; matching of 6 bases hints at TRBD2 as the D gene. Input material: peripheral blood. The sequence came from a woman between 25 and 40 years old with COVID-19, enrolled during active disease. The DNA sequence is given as TGTGCCAGCAGCCCCACCGGGGGAGGCTCCTACAATGAGCAGTTCTTC. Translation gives CASSPTGGGSYNEQFF.